The clone carrying this T cell receptor (beta chain) has a count of ten or more. This sample stems from a study of T cells after yellow fever vaccination. This CDR3 has 14 amino acids. Germline V lookup: CDR1 KGHSH, CDR2 LQKENI. V gave up 3 bases and J gave up 5 bases, with 13 bases separating them. MiXCR, run by TCRdb on the 5' RACE reads, gives a single entry per CDR3 protein. This table has roughly 65,000 distinct CDR3 sequences, around 6.2% appearing once. The starting material was CD4+ T cells sorted from PBMCs, obtained more than 13 days after the first yellow fever vaccination. V is TRBV18 and J is TRBJ1-1; D gene ambiguous. The clonotype comes from a man aged 18 to 30 who received the YFV17D yellow fever vaccine. CDR3 DNA sequence: TGTGCCAGCTCACCGTTGCTTGGAGTGACTGAAGCTTTCTTT. As protein: CASSPLLGVTEAFF. Together with reference TRBV18 and TRBJ1-1, the CDR3 gives the full variable domain: NAGVMQNPRHLVRRRGQEARLRCSPMKGHSHVYWYRQLPEEGLKFMVYLQKENIIDESGMPKERFSAEFPKEGPSILRIQQVVRGDSAAYFCASSPLLGVTEAFFGQGTRLTVV.